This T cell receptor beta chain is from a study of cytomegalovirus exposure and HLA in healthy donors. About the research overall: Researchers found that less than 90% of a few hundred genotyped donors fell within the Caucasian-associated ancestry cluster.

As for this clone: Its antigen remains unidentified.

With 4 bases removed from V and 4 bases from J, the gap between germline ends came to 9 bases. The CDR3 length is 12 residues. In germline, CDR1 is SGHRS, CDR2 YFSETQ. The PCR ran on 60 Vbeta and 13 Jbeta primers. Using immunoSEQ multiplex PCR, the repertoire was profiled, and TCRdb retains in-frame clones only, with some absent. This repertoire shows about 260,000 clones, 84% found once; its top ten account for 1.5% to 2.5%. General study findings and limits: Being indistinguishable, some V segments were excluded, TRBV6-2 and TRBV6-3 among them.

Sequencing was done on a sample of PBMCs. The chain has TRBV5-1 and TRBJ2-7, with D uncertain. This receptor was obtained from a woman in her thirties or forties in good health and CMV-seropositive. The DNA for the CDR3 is TGCGCCAGCAGCGCGACATTTTACGAGCAGTACTTC. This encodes CASSATFYEQYF.